The clone carrying this TCR beta chain was recorded a few times. Its matching antigen is unknown. Time point indicated: newly diagnosed GD, antithyroid drugs for less than 3 months. The TCR library used RNA extracted from PBMCs. Doctors identified Graves' disease using the American Thyroid Association guidelines. This sample stems from a study of regulatory T cells in long-lasting Graves disease. Study-level points and caveats: Accuracy may have suffered from the small sample size.

Building the TCR beta libraries relied on iRepertoire HTBI primers, and CDR3 regions underwent Arm-PCR. Each CDR3 protein is one row after TCRdb ran MiXCR on the multiplex PCR reads. The data show about 420,000 distinct CDR3 sequences, about 16% seen once. The same data also contributed to another study, on T cells in Graves' hyperthyroidism and ophthalmopathy. This second report adds: Patients aged 18 to 65 had newly diagnosed hyperthyroidism lasting under 2 months. Carried out on the TCR CDR3, a first-round RT-PCR used the HTBI primer set.

Source: peripheral blood mononuclear cells (PBMCs), taken at new diagnosis, from a patient treated with antithyroid drugs. This clonotype originated in a woman aged 18-30 years with Graves disease.

The DNA for the CDR3 is TGTGCCAGCAGTTACTCGCAGGGACTAGCGGGAGGGCCAACAGATACGCAGTATTTT. Protein: CASSYSQGLAGGPTDTQYF. V is TRBV6-2 or TRBV6-3 and J is TRBJ2-3; 16 bases line up with TRBD2. The CDR3 has 19 residues. Germline CDR1 reads MNHEY; CDR2 reads SVGEGT. The J segment lost 3 bases and the V segment lost 0 bases, leaving 6 bases of the junction unmatched.